This TCR beta chain stems from a study of glioma-infiltrating T cells after dendritic cell vaccination. Study as a whole: Autologous tumor lysate was loaded overnight onto monocyte-derived dendritic cells grown seven days with IL-4 and GM-CSF.

This CDR3 region has 14 residues. V shed 6 bases, J shed 0 bases, and the junction held 3 bases outside the gene matches. The germline V gene encodes CDR1 SQVTM and CDR2 ANQGSEA. Here immunoSEQ multiplex PCR was the method, and the copy in TCRdb shows in-frame clones only, minus some. The sample holds under 70,000 clones, around four fifths seen once. Sequencing used blood, obtained before dendritic cell vaccination. The V and J genes are TRBV29-1 and TRBJ2-2, with TRBD1 matching 8 bases. The sequence was collected from a human donor with glioblastoma. CDR3 residues: CSVEGQANTGELFF. As DNA, the CDR3 is TGCAGCGTAGAGGGACAGGCGAACACCGGGGAGCTGTTTTTT.